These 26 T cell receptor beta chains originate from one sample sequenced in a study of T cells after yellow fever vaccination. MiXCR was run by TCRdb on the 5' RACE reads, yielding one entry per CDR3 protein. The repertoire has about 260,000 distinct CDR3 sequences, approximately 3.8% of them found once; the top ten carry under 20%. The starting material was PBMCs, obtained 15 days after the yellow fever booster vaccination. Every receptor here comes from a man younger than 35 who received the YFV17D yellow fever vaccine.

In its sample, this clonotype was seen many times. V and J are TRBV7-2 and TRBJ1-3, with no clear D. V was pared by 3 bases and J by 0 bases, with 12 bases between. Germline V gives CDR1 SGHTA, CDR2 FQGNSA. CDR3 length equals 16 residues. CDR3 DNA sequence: TGTGCCAGCAGCTTTGCAGGACTGATCTCTGGAAACACCATATATTTT. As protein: CASSFAGLISGNTIYF.

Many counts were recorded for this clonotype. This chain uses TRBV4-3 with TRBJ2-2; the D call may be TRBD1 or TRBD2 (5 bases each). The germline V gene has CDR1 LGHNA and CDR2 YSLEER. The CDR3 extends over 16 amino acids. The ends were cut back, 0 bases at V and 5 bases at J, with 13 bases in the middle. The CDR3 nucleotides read TGCGCCAGCAGCCAAGATGGGGGAACGGGGACCGGGGAGCTGTTTTTT. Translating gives CASSQDGGTGTGELFF.

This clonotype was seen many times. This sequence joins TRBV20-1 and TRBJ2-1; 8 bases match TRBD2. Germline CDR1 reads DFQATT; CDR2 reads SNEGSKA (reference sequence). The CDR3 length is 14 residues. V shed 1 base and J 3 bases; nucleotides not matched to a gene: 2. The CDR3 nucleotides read TGCAGTGCTAGAGCGGGGGGGCTCTACAATGAGCAGTTCTTC. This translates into CSARAGGLYNEQFF.

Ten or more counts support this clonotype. CDR3 loop: CASSSSGAAQHF. Written as DNA, the CDR3 is TGTGCCAGCAGTTCCTCAGGAGCGGCCCAGCATTTT. V is TRBV6-2 or TRBV6-3 and J is TRBJ1-5; the D is unclear. V dropped 4 bases and J dropped 11 bases, with 12 bases sitting between them. Germline V gene sequence: CDR1 MNHEY, CDR2 SVGEGT. The CDR3 is made up of 12 amino acids.

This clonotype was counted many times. The CDR3 protein is CSARNRISSGNTIYF. The CDR3 coding sequence is TGCAGTGCGAGAAACAGGATTTCTTCTGGAAACACCATATATTTT. The V call is TRBV20-1, the J call TRBJ1-3, with D possibly TRBD1 on 5 matching bases. This CDR3 has 15 amino acids. Trimming took off 6 bases at V and 1 base at J, with 16 bases between the two ends. Germline CDR1 is DFQATT and CDR2 is SNEGSKA (reference sequence).

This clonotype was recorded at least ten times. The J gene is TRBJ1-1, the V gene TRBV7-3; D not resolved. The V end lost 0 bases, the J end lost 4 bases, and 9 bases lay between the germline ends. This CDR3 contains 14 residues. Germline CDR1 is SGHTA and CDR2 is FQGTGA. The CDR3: CASSLTAGSTEAFF. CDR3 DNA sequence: TGTGCCAGCAGCTTAACGGCGGGGAGCACTGAAGCTTTCTTT.

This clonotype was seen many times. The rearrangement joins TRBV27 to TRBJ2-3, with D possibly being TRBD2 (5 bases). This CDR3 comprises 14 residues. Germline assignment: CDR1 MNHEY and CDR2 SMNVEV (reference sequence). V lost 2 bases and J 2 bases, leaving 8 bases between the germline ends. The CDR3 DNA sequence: TGTGCCAGCAGTTTAAGGACTTACACAGATACGCAGTATTTT. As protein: CASSLRTYTDTQYF.

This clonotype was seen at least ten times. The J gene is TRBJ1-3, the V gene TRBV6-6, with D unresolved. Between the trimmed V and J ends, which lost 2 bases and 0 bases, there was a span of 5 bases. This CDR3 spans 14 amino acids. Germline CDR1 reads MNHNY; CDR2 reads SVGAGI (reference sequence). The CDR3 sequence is CASSYVFSGNTIYF. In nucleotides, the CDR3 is TGTGCCAGCAGTTACGTTTTCTCTGGAAACACCATATATTTT.

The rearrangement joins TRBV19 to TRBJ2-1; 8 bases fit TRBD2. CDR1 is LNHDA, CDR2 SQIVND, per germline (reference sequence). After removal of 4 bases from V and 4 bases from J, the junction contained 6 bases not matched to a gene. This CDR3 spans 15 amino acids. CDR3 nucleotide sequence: TGTGCCAGTAGTAGCGGGGGGAGCGGATACAATGAGCAGTTCTTC. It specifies CASSSGGSGYNEQFF.

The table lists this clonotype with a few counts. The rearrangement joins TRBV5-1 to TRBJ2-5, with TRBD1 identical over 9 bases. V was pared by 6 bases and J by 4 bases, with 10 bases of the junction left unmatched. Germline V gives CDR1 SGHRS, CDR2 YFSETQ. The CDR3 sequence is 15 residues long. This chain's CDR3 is CASTRTGAIIETQYF. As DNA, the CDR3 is TGCGCCAGCACCAGGACAGGGGCCATTATAGAGACCCAGTACTTC.

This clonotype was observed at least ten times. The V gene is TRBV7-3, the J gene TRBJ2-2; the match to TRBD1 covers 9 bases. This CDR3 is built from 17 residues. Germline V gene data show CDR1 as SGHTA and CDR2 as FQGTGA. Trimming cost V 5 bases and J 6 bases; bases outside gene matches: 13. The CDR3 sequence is CASSLNVARTGAGELFF. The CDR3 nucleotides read TGTGCCAGCAGCCTTAACGTAGCCCGGACAGGGGCCGGGGAGCTGTTTTTT.

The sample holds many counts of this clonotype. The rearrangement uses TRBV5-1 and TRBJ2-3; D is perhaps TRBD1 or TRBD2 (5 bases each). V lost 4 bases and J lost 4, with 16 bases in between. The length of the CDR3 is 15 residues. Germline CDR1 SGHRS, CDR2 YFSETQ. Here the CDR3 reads CASSRDQGRSDTQYF. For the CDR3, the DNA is TGCGCCAGCAGCCGGGACCAAGGCAGATCAGATACGCAGTATTTT.

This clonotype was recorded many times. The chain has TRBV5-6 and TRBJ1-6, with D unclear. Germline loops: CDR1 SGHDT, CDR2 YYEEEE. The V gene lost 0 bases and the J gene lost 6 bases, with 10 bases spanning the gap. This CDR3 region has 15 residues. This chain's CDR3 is CASSLVMLLNSPLHF. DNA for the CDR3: TGTGCCAGCAGCTTGGTCATGCTTCTTAATTCACCCCTCCACTTT.

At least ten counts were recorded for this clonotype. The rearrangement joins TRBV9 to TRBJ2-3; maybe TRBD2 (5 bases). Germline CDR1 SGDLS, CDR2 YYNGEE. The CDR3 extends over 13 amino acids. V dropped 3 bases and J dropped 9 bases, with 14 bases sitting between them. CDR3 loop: CASSERLGATQYF. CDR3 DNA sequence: TGTGCCAGCAGCGAAAGGCTGGGAGCGACGCAGTATTTT.

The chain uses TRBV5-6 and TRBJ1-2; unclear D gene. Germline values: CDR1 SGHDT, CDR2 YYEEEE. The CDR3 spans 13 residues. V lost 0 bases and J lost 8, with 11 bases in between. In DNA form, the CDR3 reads TGTGCCAGCAGCTTGGGGACCAGGCGGGGCTACACCTTC. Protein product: CASSLGTRRGYTF. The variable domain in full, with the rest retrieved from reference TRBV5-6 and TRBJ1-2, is DAGVTQSPTHLIKTRGQQVTLRCSPKSGHDTVSWYQQALGQGPQFIFQYYEEEERQRGNFPDRFSGHQFPNYSSELNVNALLLGDSALYLCASSLGTRRGYTFGSGTRLTVV.

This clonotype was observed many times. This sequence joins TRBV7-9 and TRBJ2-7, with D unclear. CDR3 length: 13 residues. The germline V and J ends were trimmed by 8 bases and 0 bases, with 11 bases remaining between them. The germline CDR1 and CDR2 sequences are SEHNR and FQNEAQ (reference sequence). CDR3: CASGRMASYEQYF. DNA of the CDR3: TGTGCCAGCGGCAGGATGGCCTCCTACGAGCAGTACTTC.

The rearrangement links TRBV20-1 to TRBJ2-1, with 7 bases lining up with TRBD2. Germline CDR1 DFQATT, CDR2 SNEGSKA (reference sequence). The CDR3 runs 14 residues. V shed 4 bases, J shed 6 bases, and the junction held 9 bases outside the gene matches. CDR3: CSAITSGAINEQFF. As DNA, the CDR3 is TGCAGTGCTATCACGAGCGGGGCGATCAATGAGCAGTTCTTC.

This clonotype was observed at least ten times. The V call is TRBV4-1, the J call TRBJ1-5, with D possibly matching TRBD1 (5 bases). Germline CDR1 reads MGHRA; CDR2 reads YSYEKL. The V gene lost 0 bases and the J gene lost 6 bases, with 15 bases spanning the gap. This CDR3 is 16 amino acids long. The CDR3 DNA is TGCGCCAGCAGCCAAGAAAGGGACTATCGAGGTCAGCCCCAGCATTTT. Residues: CASSQERDYRGQPQHF.

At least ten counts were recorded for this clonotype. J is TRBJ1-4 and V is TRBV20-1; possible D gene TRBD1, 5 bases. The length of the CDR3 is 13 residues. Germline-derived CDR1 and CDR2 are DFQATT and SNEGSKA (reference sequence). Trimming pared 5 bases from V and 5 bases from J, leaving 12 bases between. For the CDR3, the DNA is TGCAGTGCTCAGACAGCTTTAAATGAAAAACTGTTTTTT. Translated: CSAQTALNEKLFF.

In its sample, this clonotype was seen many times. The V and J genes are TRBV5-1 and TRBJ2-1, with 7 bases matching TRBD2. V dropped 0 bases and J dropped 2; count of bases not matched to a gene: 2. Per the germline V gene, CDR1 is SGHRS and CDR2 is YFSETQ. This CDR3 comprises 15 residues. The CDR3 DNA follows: TGCGCCAGCAGCTTGGCTAGCGGAGCCTACAATGAGCAGTTCTTC. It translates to CASSLASGAYNEQFF.

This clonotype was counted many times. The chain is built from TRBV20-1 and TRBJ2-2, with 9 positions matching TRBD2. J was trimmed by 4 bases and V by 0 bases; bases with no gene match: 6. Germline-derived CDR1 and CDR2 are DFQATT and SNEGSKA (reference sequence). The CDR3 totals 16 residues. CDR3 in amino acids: CSARDRGGGATGELFF. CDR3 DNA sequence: TGCAGTGCTAGAGACAGAGGCGGGGGGGCCACCGGGGAGCTGTTTTTT.

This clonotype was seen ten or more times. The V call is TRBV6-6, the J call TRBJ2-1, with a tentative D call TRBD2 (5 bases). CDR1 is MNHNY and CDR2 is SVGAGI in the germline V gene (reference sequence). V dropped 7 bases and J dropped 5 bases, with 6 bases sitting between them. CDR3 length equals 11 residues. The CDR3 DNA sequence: TGTGCCAGCACGGGGAACAATGAGCAGTTCTTC. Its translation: CASTGNNEQFF.

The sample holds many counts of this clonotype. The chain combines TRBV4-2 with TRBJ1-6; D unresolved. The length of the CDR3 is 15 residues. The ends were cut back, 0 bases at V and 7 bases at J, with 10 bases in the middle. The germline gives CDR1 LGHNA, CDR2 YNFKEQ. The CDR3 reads CASSQDDTQNSPLHF. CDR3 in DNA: TGTGCCAGCAGCCAAGATGATACCCAGAATTCACCCCTCCACTTT.

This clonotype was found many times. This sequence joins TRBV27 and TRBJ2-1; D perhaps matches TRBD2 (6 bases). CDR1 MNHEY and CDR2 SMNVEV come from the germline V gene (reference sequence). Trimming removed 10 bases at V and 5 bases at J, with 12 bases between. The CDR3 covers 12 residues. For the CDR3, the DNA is TGTGCCACGACCCGGGGGAACAATGAGCAGTTCTTC. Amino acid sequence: CATTRGNNEQFF.

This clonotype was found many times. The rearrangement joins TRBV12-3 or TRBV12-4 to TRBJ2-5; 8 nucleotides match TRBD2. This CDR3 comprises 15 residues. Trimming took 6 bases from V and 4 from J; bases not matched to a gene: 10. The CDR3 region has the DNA TGTGCCAGCAGCCCTCGGGGGGGCGGCCGAGAGACCCAGTACTTC. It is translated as CASSPRGGGRETQYF.

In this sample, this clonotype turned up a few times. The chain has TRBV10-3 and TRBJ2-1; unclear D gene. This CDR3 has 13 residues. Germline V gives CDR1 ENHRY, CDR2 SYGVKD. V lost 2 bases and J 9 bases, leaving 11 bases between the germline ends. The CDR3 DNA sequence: TGTGCCATCAGTGAGAGCGTATGGGCTGAGCAGTTCTTC. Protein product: CAISESVWAEQFF.